A selection of T cell receptor beta chains follows, all from one sample in a study of T cell responses to AZD1222 COVID-19 vaccine. Measured with immunoSEQ multiplex PCR; TCRdb has only the in-frame clones, and not every one. This repertoire shows about 75,000 clones, around 90% found once; its top ten account for less than 20%. The sequences come from peripheral blood, collected 28 days after the second AZD1222 dose. Receptors originate from an adult who received the AZD1222 COVID-19 vaccine. CDR3s include the opening cysteine and the closing phenylalanine or tryptophan. The D gene is left open where the match is weak. Clone size is shown for a subset of rows, as once, few, many or a class of expanded clone.

clone_size	v_call	j_call	d_call	cdr3_aa	cdr3_nt
-	TRBV5-1	TRBJ1-1	-	CASSGRDTEAFF	TGCGCCAGCAGCGGGAGGGACACTGAAGCTTTCTTT
-	TRBV7-2	TRBJ1-2	TRBD1	CASSARTGGDYGYTF	TGTGCCAGCAGCGCTCGTACAGGGGGCGACTATGGCTACACCTTC
once	TRBV7-6	TRBJ1-3	-	CASSLYRGTLSGNTIYF	TGTGCCAGCAGCTTATACCGGGGAACCCTCTCTGGAAACACCATATATTTT
-	TRBV19	TRBJ2-3	-	CASSITGIDTQYF	TGTGCCAGTAGTATAACAGGGATAGATACGCAGTATTTT
-	TRBV19	TRBJ1-3	-	CASSIDRGASGNTIYF	TGTGCCAGTAGTATAGATCGGGGGGCGTCTGGAAACACCATATATTTT
once	TRBV28	TRBJ2-2	-	CASSLRQGLTGELFF	TGTGCCAGCAGTTTAAGGCAGGGGCTCACCGGGGAGCTGTTTTTT
few	TRBV2	TRBJ1-2	-	CASSVKSPYGYTF	TGTGCCAGCAGTGTCAAGTCTCCCTATGGCTACACCTTC
few	TRBV7-2	TRBJ2-5	-	CASSPPVAKETQYF	TGTGCCAGCAGCCCCCCCGTGGCCAAAGAGACCCAGTACTTC
-	TRBV7-9	TRBJ2-7	-	CASSSTGGVGEQYF	TGTGCCAGCAGCTCAACGGGCGGGGTAGGCGAGCAGTACTTC
-	TRBV4-1	TRBJ1-6	-	CASSYVRPEGKKSPLHF	TGCGCCAGCAGCTATGTCCGGCCCGAGGGTAAAAAATCACCCCTCCACTTT
once	TRBV12-3/TRBV12-4	TRBJ2-1	TRBD1	CASARQGRSEQFF	TGTGCCAGCGCGAGACAGGGACGGAGTGAGCAGTTCTTC
-	TRBV5-5	TRBJ1-4	-	CASSLPPEEKLFF	TGTGCCAGCAGCTTGCCCCCCGAGGAAAAACTGTTTTTT
-	TRBV6-5	TRBJ2-2	-	CAIRKAVTTGELFF	TGTGCCATCAGAAAAGCAGTTACCACCGGGGAGCTGTTTTTT
-	TRBV6-6	TRBJ1-2	-	CASSYSFGTQGGYTF	TGTGCCAGCAGTTACTCCTTTGGGACTCAGGGTGGCTACACCTTC
-	TRBV5-1	TRBJ1-5	TRBD1	CASSRTGEMTQPQHF	TGCGCCAGCAGCCGAACAGGGGAGATGACTCAGCCCCAGCATTTT
-	TRBV3-1/TRBV3-2	TRBJ2-2	TRBD1	CASSRATGVGTGELFF	TGTGCCAGCAGCCGGGCTACAGGGGTGGGCACCGGGGAGCTGTTTTTT
-	TRBV15	TRBJ2-5	-	CATSRDFGGETQYF	TGTGCCACCAGCAGAGATTTTGGGGGGGAGACCCAGTACTTC
-	TRBV5-8	TRBJ2-1	-	CASSLAARGSNEQFF	TGTGCCAGCAGCTTGGCTGCTAGGGGGAGTAATGAGCAGTTCTTC
-	TRBV28	TRBJ1-6	-	CASRGPHPNSPLHF	TGTGCCAGCAGAGGTCCACACCCTAATTCACCCCTCCACTTT
-	TRBV11-3	TRBJ2-5	TRBD2	CASSLGAGGLETQYF	TGTGCCAGCAGCTTAGGAGCGGGGGGGCTGGAGACCCAGTACTTC
-	TRBV28	TRBJ2-5	-	CASRSCPQYF	TGTGCCAGCCGTTCATGTCCCCAGTACTTC
-	TRBV5-8	TRBJ1-1	-	CASSLPGRSTEAFF	TGTGCCAGCAGCTTGCCAGGGAGGAGCACTGAAGCTTTCTTT
-	TRBV5-1	TRBJ2-1	TRBD2	CASSLTSGGVPIF	TGCGCCAGCAGCTTGACTAGCGGGGGGGTTCCTATCTTC
-	TRBV7-2	TRBJ1-2	TRBD1	CASSWTGIGAYGYTF	TGTGCCAGCAGCTGGACAGGGATTGGGGCCTATGGCTACACCTTC
-	TRBV5-6	TRBJ1-2	-	CASSSREMPVARGYTF	TGTGCCAGCAGCTCACGGGAGATGCCAGTAGCGAGGGGCTACACCTTC
-	TRBV15	TRBJ2-1	TRBD2	CATSRGLAGDTEQFF	TGTGCCACCAGCAGAGGACTAGCGGGGGACACTGAGCAGTTCTTC
-	TRBV5-8	TRBJ2-3	TRBD2	CASSLALAGDYTQYF	TGTGCCAGCAGCTTGGCTCTAGCGGGGGACTATACGCAGTATTTT
-	TRBV7-2	TRBJ2-5	TRBD2	CASSLAGLAAQETQYF	TGTGCCAGCAGCTTAGCAGGACTAGCGGCCCAAGAGACCCAGTACTTC
-	TRBV4-3	TRBJ2-2	TRBD2	CASSQVIAGGLHGTGELFF	TGCGCCAGCAGCCAAGTAATAGCGGGGGGGCTTCACGGCACCGGGGAGCTGTTTTTT
once	TRBV5-1	TRBJ2-7	TRBD2	CASTFRGGAHEQYF	TGCGCCAGCACCTTCCGCGGGGGGGCCCACGAGCAGTACTTC
few	TRBV7-8	TRBJ2-5	-	CASSLILQETQYF	TGTGCCAGCAGCTTAATACTCCAAGAGACCCAGTACTTC
-	TRBV7-3	TRBJ2-5	-	CASSLSANQETQYF	TGTGCCAGCAGCTTAAGTGCGAATCAAGAGACCCAGTACTTC
-	TRBV2	TRBJ2-7	TRBD1	CASSPGDSHYEQYF	TGTGCCAGCAGTCCCGGGGACAGCCATTACGAGCAGTACTTC
-	TRBV6-2/TRBV6-3	TRBJ1-2	TRBD1	CASSYDRVRGYTF	TGTGCCAGCAGTTACGACAGGGTGCGAGGCTACACCTTC
-	TRBV6-5	TRBJ1-2	-	CASSLKSGYTF	TGTGCCAGCAGCCTCAAGTCTGGCTACACCTTC
-	TRBV5-1	TRBJ1-5	-	CASSLGGIRPQHF	TGCGCCAGCAGCTTGGGGGGCATTCGGCCCCAGCATTTT
-	TRBV29-1	TRBJ2-7	-	CSVYPDSEGIEQYF	TGCAGCGTCTACCCGGACAGCGAGGGGATAGAGCAGTACTTC
-	TRBV30	TRBJ2-2	TRBD1	CAWSAGTGGRLFF	TGTGCCTGGAGTGCTGGGACAGGGGGAAGGCTGTTTTTT
-	TRBV7-9	TRBJ2-3	-	CASSPTLANTDTQYF	TGTGCCAGCAGCCCAACTTTGGCCAACACAGATACGCAGTATTTT
-	TRBV2	TRBJ1-3	-	CASRRFQLNTIYF	TGTGCCAGCAGAAGATTTCAGCTAAACACCATATATTTT
-	TRBV18	TRBJ1-6	-	CASSLHPPGADSPLHF	TGTGCCAGCTCATTACACCCCCCCGGGGCAGATTCACCCCTCCACTTT
-	TRBV7-9	TRBJ2-5	-	CASSPVAEETQYF	TGTGCCAGCAGCCCCGTTGCCGAAGAGACCCAGTACTTC
-	TRBV7-2	TRBJ2-4	-	CASSAHRGEENIQYF	TGTGCCAGCAGCGCCCACAGAGGAGAGGAAAACATTCAGTACTTC
-	TRBV5-1	TRBJ1-1	TRBD1	CASSYRGGFTEAFF	TGCGCCAGCAGCTACAGGGGGGGATTCACTGAAGCTTTCTTT
-	TRBV7-9	TRBJ1-6	-	CASSPRTGTRWVDSPLHF	TGTGCCAGCAGCCCAAGGACGGGGACCCGTTGGGTCGATTCACCCCTCCACTTT
-	TRBV28	TRBJ2-5	TRBD2	CASSLHGLAGGRETQYF	TGTGCCAGCAGTCTCCATGGACTAGCGGGGGGGCGAGAGACCCAGTACTTC
-	TRBV9	TRBJ2-6	-	CASSVRRGAPGANVLTF	TGTGCCAGCAGCGTAAGACGAGGGGCTCCTGGGGCCAACGTCCTGACTTTC
once	TRBV3-1/TRBV3-2	TRBJ1-6	TRBD1	CASSQGQVHNSPLHF	TGTGCCAGCAGCCAGGGACAGGTCCATAATTCACCCCTCCACTTT
-	TRBV7-2	TRBJ2-1	-	CASSRRVYLGFSNEQFF	TGTGCCAGCAGCAGGAGGGTCTACCTTGGATTCAGCAATGAGCAGTTCTTC
-	TRBV6-5	TRBJ1-6	-	CASRLRGILHF	TGTGCCAGCAGGTTACGTGGGATCCTCCACTTT
-	TRBV7-9	TRBJ2-5	TRBD1	CASSLGDSEETQYF	TGTGCCAGCAGCTTAGGGGACAGCGAAGAGACCCAGTACTTC
-	TRBV24-1	TRBJ1-5	-	CATSGGNQPQHF	TGTGCCACCAGTGGTGGCAATCAGCCCCAGCATTTT
-	TRBV21-1	TRBJ2-7	-	CASTPKLLGTAVEQYF	TGTGCCAGCACCCCCAAGCTCCTCGGGACCGCCGTCGAGCAGTACTTC
-	TRBV19	TRBJ1-6	-	CASSRDILASPLHF	TGTGCCAGTAGTAGGGACATCCTTGCTTCACCCCTCCACTTT
-	TRBV9	TRBJ2-5	-	CASSVGNRGLFPETQYF	TGTGCCAGCAGCGTAGGCAATCGGGGACTTTTCCCAGAGACCCAGTACTTC
-	TRBV11-2	TRBJ1-6	TRBD1	CASSLGAGGYRTNSPLHF	TGTGCCAGCAGCTTAGGGGCAGGGGGCTACCGGACCAATTCACCCCTCCACTTT
-	TRBV7-2	TRBJ2-7	TRBD1	CASSSGTGASEQYF	TGTGCCAGCAGCTCCGGGACAGGGGCTTCCGAGCAGTACTTC